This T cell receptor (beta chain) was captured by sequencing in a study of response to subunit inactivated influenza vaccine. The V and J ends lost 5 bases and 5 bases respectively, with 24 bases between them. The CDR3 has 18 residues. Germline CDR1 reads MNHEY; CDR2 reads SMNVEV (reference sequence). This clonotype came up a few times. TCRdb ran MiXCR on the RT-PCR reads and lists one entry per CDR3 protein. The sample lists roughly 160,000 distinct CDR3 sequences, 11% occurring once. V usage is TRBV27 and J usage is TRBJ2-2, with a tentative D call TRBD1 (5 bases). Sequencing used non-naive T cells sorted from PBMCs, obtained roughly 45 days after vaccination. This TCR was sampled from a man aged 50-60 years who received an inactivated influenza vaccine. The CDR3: CASSNIYRSASDTGELFF. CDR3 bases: TGTGCCAGCAGTAACATTTACAGGTCGGCGAGTGATACCGGGGAGCTGTTTTTT.